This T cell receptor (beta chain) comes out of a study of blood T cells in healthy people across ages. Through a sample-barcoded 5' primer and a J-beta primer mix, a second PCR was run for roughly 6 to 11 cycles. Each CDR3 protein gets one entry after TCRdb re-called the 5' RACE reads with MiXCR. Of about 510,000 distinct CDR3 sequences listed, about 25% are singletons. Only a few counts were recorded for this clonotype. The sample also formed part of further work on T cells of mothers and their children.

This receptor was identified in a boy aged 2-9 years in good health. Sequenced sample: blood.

The CDR3 sequence is CSVERMGQHTNTEAFF. CDR3 DNA: TGCAGCGTTGAACGGATGGGGCAGCACACTAACACTGAAGCTTTCTTT. The chain employs TRBV29-1 and TRBJ1-1, with D perhaps matching TRBD1 (5 bases). V lost 2 bases to trimming and J lost 2 bases, with 18 bases between them. The V gene's germline CDR1 is SQVTM and CDR2 ANQGSEA. The CDR3 length is 16 residues.